The clone carrying this T cell receptor beta chain was counted many times. TCRdb ran MiXCR on the 5' RACE reads and lists one entry per CDR3 protein. The sample records more than 35,000 distinct CDR3 sequences, under 5% being singletons. With 0 bases removed from V and 2 bases from J, the gap between germline ends came to 5 bases. This CDR3 contains 12 residues. Per the germline V gene, CDR1 is DFQATT and CDR2 is SNEGSKA (reference sequence). This sample stems from a study of early T cells in non-severe SARS-CoV-2 infection. This TCR was sampled from an adult who was a healthcare worker with PCR-confirmed SARS-CoV-2 infection or an uninfected control (not recorded which). Sequencing was performed on whole blood. The V and J genes are TRBV20-1 and TRBJ2-7; no clear D gene. CDR3 in amino acids: CSAREAAYEQYF. CDR3 sequence (DNA): TGCAGTGCTAGAGAGGCCGCCTACGAGCAGTACTTC.